These T cell receptor beta chains were read from a single sample in a study of cytomegalovirus exposure and HLA in healthy donors. The table came from immunoSEQ multiplex PCR; TCRdb's copy has only in-frame clones and leaves some out. The data show some 190,000 clones, with about 9.4% seen just once and 1% to 1.5% held by the top ten. Material for sequencing was PBMCs. These receptor sequences come from a woman in her 30s in good health and CMV-seropositive. The CDR3 runs from the conserved cysteine through the conserved F or W. A D gene is named only where the DNA matches it firmly. Size is omitted from some rows. Given values are once, few, many or a class for expanded clones.

. TRBJ2-5 TRBV6-5 . TGTGCCAGCAGTCCTCGACAGGACCAAGAGACCCAGTACTTC CASSPRQDQETQYF
few TRBJ2-7 TRBV5-4 . TGTGCCAGCAGCTTCGGTAACTCCTACGAGCAGTACTTC CASSFGNSYEQYF
. TRBJ1-1 TRBV7-2 TRBD1 TGTGCCAGCAGCTCCTATTACACAGGGGGCGGTGAAGCTTTCTTT CASSSYYTGGGEAFF
few TRBJ1-5 TRBV5-6 . TGTGCCAGCAGCTTGGGTCTGGGGGGTGGCAATCAGCCCCAGCATTTT CASSLGLGGGNQPQHF
few TRBJ1-1 TRBV7-3 . TGTGCCAGCAGCCCACAGGGGAACACTGAAGCTTTCTTT CASSPQGNTEAFF
. TRBJ1-4 TRBV19 TRBD1 TGTGCCAGTAGTACAACAGGGGATAATGAAAAACTGTTTTTT CASSTTGDNEKLFF
. TRBJ1-2 TRBV7-2 TRBD1 TGTGCCAGCAGCTCGCAGGGGGTATTAGGCTATGGCTACACCTTC CASSSQGVLGYGYTF
. TRBJ1-4 TRBV9 TRBD1 TGTGCCAGCAGCGTGACAGGGACTAATGAAAAACTGTTTTTT CASSVTGTNEKLFF
few TRBJ1-5 TRBV7-8 TRBD1 TGTGCCAGCAGCTTAGGACAGGGGGCTGGACAGCCCCAGCATTTT CASSLGQGAGQPQHF
few TRBJ2-1 TRBV13 TRBD1 TGTGCCAGCAGCTTCGACAGGGGCTCTTACAGGAGCTCCTACAATGAGCAGTTCTTC CASSFDRGSYRSSYNEQFF
. TRBJ2-1 TRBV11-2 . TGTGCCAGCAGCTTAGACGGAGGGCTGACTAGGGTCAATGAGCAGTTCTTC CASSLDGGLTRVNEQFF
few TRBJ1-4 TRBV25-1 TRBD1 TGTGCCAGCAGGGGGCCAGGGGGAGAAAAACTGTTTTTT CASRGPGGEKLFF
few TRBJ2-7 TRBV10-1 . TGCGCCAGCAGTGAGTCACGGGCGGGTATTACGCAGCAGTACTTC CASSESRAGITQQYF
. TRBJ1-1 TRBV5-1 TRBD1 TGCGCCAGCAGCTTCTCTGGGACAGGGGGGTTGGGAACTGAAGCTTTCTTT CASSFSGTGGLGTEAFF
few TRBJ2-7 TRBV6-5 TRBD1 TGTGCCAGCAGAAGGACAGGTACCTACGAGCAGTACTTC CASRRTGTYEQYF
few TRBJ2-3 TRBV5-4 . TGTGCCAGCAGCCCAGACTATGCTAGCACAGATACGCAGTATTTT CASSPDYASTDTQYF
many TRBJ1-1 TRBV19 . TGTGCCAGTAGTATGGGGCCCCTCACTGAAGCTTTCTTT CASSMGPLTEAFF
. TRBJ2-7 TRBV29-1 . TGCAGCGTCAACGGGAAGGCGGGGAAGAATACCTACGAGCAGTACTTC CSVNGKAGKNTYEQYF
few TRBJ2-1 TRBV6-1 TRBD2 TGTGCCAGCAGTGAATGGAGCGGGAGGACCAACAATGAGCAGTTCTTC CASSEWSGRTNNEQFF
. TRBJ2-7 TRBV28 . TGTGCCAGCAGTTTGGGCCTCGGCAGGGGCTACGAGCAGTACTTC CASSLGLGRGYEQYF
few TRBJ1-1 TRBV2 TRBD1 TGTGCCAGCAGGCAGGACAGGGGACGAGATGAAGCTTTCTTT CASRQDRGRDEAFF
. TRBJ2-7 TRBV12-5 . TGTGCTAGTGGCCCGGAGCTAAGGATTCGCGAGCAGTACTTC CASGPELRIREQYF
. TRBJ2-7 TRBV5-4 TRBD1 TGTGCCAGCAGCCCTTCACAGGGGTACTACGAGCAGTACTTC CASSPSQGYYEQYF
few TRBJ1-5 TRBV27 . TGTGCCAGCAGTTTGGGGAGGGGTGGAAATCAGCCCCAGCATTTT CASSLGRGGNQPQHF
. TRBJ2-1 TRBV10-2 TRBD1 TGCGCCAGCAGTAACAGGGGGCGCGACAATGAGCAGTTCTTC CASSNRGRDNEQFF
few TRBJ1-2 TRBV19 . TGTGCCAGTAATTACCTAACAGGCCCAAACTATGGCTACACCTTC CASNYLTGPNYGYTF
few TRBJ2-7 TRBV29-1 TRBD2 TGCAGCGTTGAAGGAGGACTAGCGGGAGGGGACGAGCAGTACTTC CSVEGGLAGGDEQYF